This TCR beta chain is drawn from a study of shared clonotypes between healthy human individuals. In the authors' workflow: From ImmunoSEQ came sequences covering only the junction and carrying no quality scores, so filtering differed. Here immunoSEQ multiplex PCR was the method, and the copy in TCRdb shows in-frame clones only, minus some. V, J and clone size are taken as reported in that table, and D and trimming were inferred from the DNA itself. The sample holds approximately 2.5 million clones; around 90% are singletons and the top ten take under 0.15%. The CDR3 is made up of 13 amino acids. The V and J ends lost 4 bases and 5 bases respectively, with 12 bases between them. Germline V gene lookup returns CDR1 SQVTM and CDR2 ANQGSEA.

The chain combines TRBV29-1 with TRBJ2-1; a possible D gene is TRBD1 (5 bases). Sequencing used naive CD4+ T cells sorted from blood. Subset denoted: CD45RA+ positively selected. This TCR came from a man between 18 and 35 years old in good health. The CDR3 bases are TGCAGCGTTGTCTCCCTCAGGGACAATGAGCAGTTCTTC. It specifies CSVVSLRDNEQFF.